This TCR beta chain came from a study of blood T cell repertoires in COVID-19. Libraries were prepared by immunoSEQ multiplex PCR; TCRdb keeps only in-frame clonotypes and omits some of them. This sample has over 95,000 clones, with approximately 85% found just once. Trimming cost V 3 bases and J 3 bases; bases outside gene matches: 4. The germline gives CDR1 MDHEN, CDR2 SYDVKM. The CDR3 is 15 amino acids. The clonotype was recovered from a woman at least 80 years old with active or convalescent COVID-19. Sequencing was done on a sample of peripheral blood. This chain uses TRBV28 with TRBJ2-7; 11 nucleotides agree with TRBD1. For the CDR3, the DNA is TGTGCCAGCAGTTTCTTGGGACAGGGGGGCTACGAGCAGTACTTC. This sequence encodes CASSFLGQGGYEQYF.